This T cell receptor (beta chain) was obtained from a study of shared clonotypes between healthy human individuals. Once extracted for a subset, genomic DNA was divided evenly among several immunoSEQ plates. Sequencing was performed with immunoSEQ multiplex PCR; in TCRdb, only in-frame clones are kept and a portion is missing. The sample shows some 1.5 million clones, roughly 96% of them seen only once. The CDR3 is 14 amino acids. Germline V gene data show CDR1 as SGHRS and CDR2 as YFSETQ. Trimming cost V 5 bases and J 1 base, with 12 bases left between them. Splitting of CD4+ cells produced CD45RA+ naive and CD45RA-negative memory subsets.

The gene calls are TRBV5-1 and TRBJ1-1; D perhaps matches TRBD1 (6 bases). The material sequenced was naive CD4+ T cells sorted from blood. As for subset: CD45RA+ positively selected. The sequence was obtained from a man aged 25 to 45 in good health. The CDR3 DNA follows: TGCGCCAGCAGGGCGACAGGACCGAACACTGAAGCTTTCTTT. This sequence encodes CASRATGPNTEAFF.